A selection of T cell receptor beta chains follows, all from one sample in a study of CD8 T cells in ankylosing spondylitis. MiXCR, run by TCRdb on the 5' RACE reads, gives a single entry per CDR3 protein. The data hold roughly 220,000 distinct CDR3 sequences, with about 11% observed a single time. The sample comprised blood, either unsorted or a sorted T cell fraction (not recorded which). These receptors were collected from a male donor with ankylosing spondylitis or in good health (not recorded which). CDR3s include the opening cysteine and the closing phenylalanine or tryptophan. Each record gives: D gene, clone size, J gene, V gene, CDR3 protein, CDR3 DNA. D genes are given only for firm matches. Size is omitted from some rows. Given values are once, few, many or a class for expanded clones.

- | many | TRBJ2-5 | TRBV6-5 | CASSYSGEETQYF | TGTGCCAGCAGTTACTCGGGGGAAGAGACCCAGTACTTC
TRBD2 | many | TRBJ2-3 | TRBV20-1 | CSARLAGADTQYF | TGCAGTGCTAGACTAGCGGGGGCAGATACGCAGTATTTT
- | many | TRBJ1-2 | TRBV28 | CASSTSPPDYGYTF | TGTGCCAGCAGTACATCCCCCCCGGACTATGGCTACACCTTC
- | - | TRBJ2-3 | TRBV20-1 | CSAVPGATDTQYF | TGCAGTGCTGTTCCGGGAGCCACAGATACGCAGTATTTT
TRBD1 | many | TRBJ1-2 | TRBV20-1 | CSARKTGNYGYTF | TGCAGTGCTAGAAAGACAGGGAACTATGGCTACACCTTC
- | many | TRBJ2-2 | TRBV6-5 | CASSSLRRTGELFF | TGTGCCAGCAGTTCCCTTCGGAGGACCGGGGAGCTGTTTTTT
- | many | TRBJ2-2 | TRBV5-6 | CASSYYTGELFF | TGTGCCAGCAGCTACTACACCGGGGAGCTGTTTTTT
- | many | TRBJ2-2 | TRBV5-1 | CASSFVPRSNTGELFF | TGCGCCAGCAGCTTCGTACCCAGGTCTAACACCGGGGAGCTGTTTTTT
TRBD1 | many | TRBJ1-6 | TRBV12-3/TRBV12-4 | CASSFGDRDNSPLHF | TGTGCCAGCAGTTTCGGGGACAGGGACAATTCACCCCTCCACTTT
- | many | TRBJ2-3 | TRBV5-1 | CASSYGSRTDTQYF | TGCGCCAGCAGCTACGGGAGCCGCACAGATACGCAGTATTTT
TRBD1 | few | TRBJ1-1 | TRBV7-2 | CASSVGQGDTEAFF | TGTGCCAGCAGCGTAGGGCAGGGGGACACTGAAGCTTTCTTT
- | - | TRBJ1-1 | TRBV30 | CAWTWTVNTEAFF | TGTGCCTGGACTTGGACAGTTAACACTGAAGCTTTCTTT
- | many | TRBJ1-1 | TRBV5-1 | CASSLDAGARAAFF | TGCGCCAGCAGCTTGGACGCGGGGGCAAGGGCAGCTTTCTTT
- | many | TRBJ1-4 | TRBV5-1 | CASSMGGESEKLFF | TGCGCCAGCAGCATGGGGGGCGAAAGTGAAAAACTGTTTTTT
- | many | TRBJ1-1 | TRBV20-1 | CSAEGRRTEAFF | TGCAGCGCAGAGGGAAGGAGGACTGAAGCTTTCTTT
- | many | TRBJ1-6 | TRBV15 | CATSRGGQGMNNSPLHF | TGTGCCACCAGCAGAGGTGGCCAGGGGATGAATAATTCACCCCTCCACTTT
TRBD1 | few | TRBJ1-5 | TRBV27 | CASSSQGAQRPQHF | TGTGCCAGCAGTTCTCAGGGGGCGCAGAGGCCCCAGCATTTT
- | - | TRBJ2-7 | TRBV6-5 | CASSYRQYSYEQYF | TGTGCCAGCAGTTATCGACAGTACTCCTACGAGCAGTACTTC
- | many | TRBJ1-5 | TRBV7-8 | CASSLGRLQPQHF | TGTGCCAGCAGCTTAGGTCGCTTGCAGCCCCAGCATTTT
- | many | TRBJ2-3 | TRBV20-1 | CSARDEHSADTQYF | TGCAGTGCTAGAGATGAACATTCCGCAGATACGCAGTATTTT
TRBD2 | few | TRBJ2-5 | TRBV7-2 | CASRPTSGGQETQYF | TGTGCCAGCAGACCGACTAGCGGGGGGCAAGAGACCCAGTACTTC
- | - | TRBJ1-3 | TRBV4-2 | CASSQEFWESGNTIYF | TGTGCCAGCAGCCAAGAGTTCTGGGAATCTGGAAACACCATATATTTT
- | many | TRBJ1-4 | TRBV5-1 | CASSLESAGKLFF | TGCGCCAGCAGCTTGGAGTCGGCGGGAAAACTGTTTTTT
- | many | TRBJ1-4 | TRBV5-1 | CASSLDRAGNEKLFF | TGCGCCAGCAGCTTGGACAGGGCGGGGAATGAAAAACTGTTTTTT
- | many | TRBJ2-1 | TRBV12-3/TRBV12-4 | CASSTDRYNEQFF | TGTGCCAGCAGTACTGATCGGTACAATGAGCAGTTCTTC
- | - | TRBJ2-2 | TRBV3-1 | CASSQDWGQGPNTGELFF | TGTGCCAGCAGCCAAGATTGGGGCCAGGGGCCGAACACCGGGGAGCTGTTTTTT
TRBD1 | - | TRBJ2-7 | TRBV6-1 | CASSEVGTGFYEQYF | TGTGCCAGCAGTGAAGTGGGGACAGGGTTCTACGAGCAGTACTTC
TRBD1 | few | TRBJ1-2 | TRBV6-1 | CASSPTGGIDYGYTF | TGTGCCAGCAGTCCGACAGGGGGCATCGACTATGGCTACACCTTC
TRBD1 | many | TRBJ2-3 | TRBV20-1 | CSARPGTENRDTQYF | TGCAGTGCTAGACCTGGGACAGAGAACCGGGATACGCAGTATTTT
- | - | TRBJ1-2 | TRBV29-1 | CSVEDGRSYGYTF | TGCAGCGTTGAAGATGGCAGATCCTATGGCTACACCTTC
- | few | TRBJ2-5 | TRBV12-3/TRBV12-4 | CASSFGGSQETQYF | TGTGCCAGCAGTTTTGGCGGCTCCCAAGAGACCCAGTACTTC
- | many | TRBJ2-6 | TRBV27 | CASSLSPSGANVLTF | TGTGCCAGCAGTTTATCCCCATCTGGGGCCAACGTCCTGACTTTC
- | - | TRBJ2-2 | TRBV20-1 | CSARGAQAGLENTGELFF | TGCAGTGCTAGGGGGGCTCAGGCGGGACTCGAGAACACCGGGGAGCTGTTTTTT
TRBD1 | few | TRBJ2-7 | TRBV11-2 | CASSSTRDRAEQYF | TGTGCCAGCAGCTCCACGCGGGACAGGGCCGAGCAGTACTTC
- | many | TRBJ2-6 | TRBV7-3 | CASSLTSGAGANVLTF | TGTGCCAGCAGCTTGACATCAGGGGCTGGGGCCAACGTCCTGACTTTC
TRBD1 | - | TRBJ2-7 | TRBV30 | CAWSDRDEQYF | TGTGCCTGGAGCGACAGGGACGAGCAGTACTTC
- | many | TRBJ2-3 | TRBV9 | CASSVGVGASTDTQYF | TGTGCCAGCAGCGTAGGAGTGGGGGCTAGCACAGATACGCAGTATTTT
- | - | TRBJ2-3 | TRBV5-1 | CASSLVGSTSTDTQYF | TGCGCCAGCAGCTTGGTAGGGAGTACTAGCACAGATACGCAGTATTTT
TRBD2 | few | TRBJ2-7 | TRBV9 | CASSETSGGEAWEQYF | TGTGCCAGCAGCGAAACTAGCGGGGGGGAGGCATGGGAGCAGTACTTC
TRBD1 | - | TRBJ2-7 | TRBV12-3/TRBV12-4 | CASLPLTGGGEQYF | TGTGCCAGCCTGCCCCTGACAGGGGGAGGGGAGCAGTACTTC
TRBD2 | many | TRBJ2-7 | TRBV5-1 | CASSLERGRYEQYF | TGCGCCAGCAGCTTGGAGCGGGGGCGTTACGAGCAGTACTTC
- | many | TRBJ2-3 | TRBV5-5 | CASSPQGGETDTQYF | TGTGCCAGCAGTCCACAGGGGGGGGAGACAGATACGCAGTATTTT
- | few | TRBJ1-5 | TRBV6-6 | CASGGDSDQPQHF | TGTGCCAGCGGGGGGGATTCGGATCAGCCCCAGCATTTT
- | many | TRBJ1-4 | TRBV5-1 | CASSLAIRTPNEKLFF | TGCGCCAGCAGCTTGGCCATCAGGACCCCTAATGAAAAACTGTTTTTT
- | few | TRBJ2-5 | TRBV5-1 | CASSLAWRTGSLETQYF | TGCGCCAGCAGCTTGGCCTGGCGGACGGGGTCCTTAGAGACCCAGTACTTC
TRBD1 | many | TRBJ2-2 | TRBV9 | CASSSRGTGDGTGELFF | TGTGCCAGCAGCTCCCGCGGGACAGGGGATGGAACCGGGGAGCTGTTTTTT
TRBD2 | many | TRBJ2-1 | TRBV7-7 | CASSPNSGGFYNEQFF | TGTGCTAGCAGTCCGAATAGCGGGGGCTTCTACAATGAGCAGTTCTTC
- | many | TRBJ2-4 | TRBV5-1 | CASSLDGKYIQYF | TGCGCCAGCAGCCTGGACGGGAAGTACATTCAGTACTTC
- | many | TRBJ2-7 | TRBV29-1 | CSVGNAGLRGEQYF | TGCAGCGTTGGGAACGCGGGACTTAGGGGAGAGCAGTACTTC
- | many | TRBJ2-3 | TRBV20-1 | CSARIPGRADTQYF | TGCAGTGCTAGGATCCCGGGACGGGCAGATACGCAGTATTTT
TRBD2 | many | TRBJ2-5 | TRBV5-6 | CASSSLAGGETQYF | TGTGCCAGCAGCTCACTAGCGGGGGGGGAGACCCAGTACTTC
- | - | TRBJ1-2 | TRBV5-1 | CASSRGSRDYGYTF | TGCGCCAGCAGCCGGGGCTCCCGGGACTATGGCTACACCTTC
- | many | TRBJ1-3 | TRBV9 | CASSVGAASGNTIYF | TGTGCCAGCAGCGTCGGGGCAGCCTCTGGAAACACCATATATTTT
TRBD2 | many | TRBJ2-3 | TRBV5-1 | CASSLGLAGGDTQYF | TGCGCCAGCAGCCTAGGACTAGCGGGGGGAGATACGCAGTATTTT
- | - | TRBJ2-5 | TRBV2 | CASSDVAGALKSTQYF | TGTGCCAGCAGTGATGTGGCGGGGGCCCTCAAGTCAACCCAGTACTTC